The 13 T cell receptor beta chains below all came from one sample that was sequenced in a study of neurological immune-mediated disorders. TCRdb reprocessed the 5' RACE reads via MiXCR and lists one record per CDR3 protein. The sample has tens of thousands of distinct CDR3 sequences; 2% to 3% are singletons. Sequences were obtained from PBMCs. These receptors all stem from a middle-aged man with multiple sclerosis.

This clonotype was recorded a few times. The CDR3 sequence is CASGDYEQYF. CDR3 coding DNA: TGTGCCAGCGGAGACTACGAGCAGTACTTC. This sequence joins TRBV6-2 or TRBV6-3 and TRBJ2-7; D is unclear. Germline CDR1 reads MNHEY; CDR2 reads SVGEGT. V lost 8 bases, J lost 3 bases, and 5 bases lay in between. The CDR3 consists of 10 residues.

The V gene is TRBV11-3, the J gene TRBJ2-1; 9 bases are a match to TRBD2. V shed 0 bases, J shed 8 bases, and the junction held 8 bases outside the gene matches. The CDR3 totals 16 residues. The germline V gene encodes CDR1 SGHNT and CDR2 YENEEA. The CDR3 region is CASSLDGRGGADEQFF. CDR3 sequence (DNA): TGTGCCAGCAGCTTAGATGGTCGCGGGGGGGCTGATGAGCAGTTCTTC. Combining the CDR3 with reference TRBV11-3 and TRBJ2-1 gives the whole variable domain EAGVVQSPRYKIIEKKQPVAFWCNPISGHNTLYWYLQNLGQGPELLIRYENEEAVDDSQLPKDRFSAERLKGVDSTLKIQPAELGDSAVYLCASSLDGRGGADEQFFGPGTRLTVL.

This clonotype was seen ten or more times. The rearrangement uses TRBV6-5 and TRBJ2-5, with D possibly called TRBD1 or TRBD2 (5 bases each). Germline-derived CDR1 and CDR2 are MNHEY and SVGAGI. V lost 7 bases, J lost 7 bases, and 7 bases lay in between. The CDR3 has 10 amino acids. Here the CDR3 reads CASKGRTQYF. The DNA for the CDR3 is TGTGCCAGCAAGGGACGGACCCAGTACTTC.

This clonotype was counted at least ten times. The rearrangement joins TRBV5-1 to TRBJ2-3, with a weak D call TRBD2 (6 bases). Germline V lookup: CDR1 SGHRS, CDR2 YFSETQ. Trimming cost V 1 base and J 2 bases, with 17 bases left between them. The CDR3 spans 17 residues. Here the CDR3 DNA reads TGCGCCAGCAGCTTGACCACCGGGACTTTCAACACAGATACGCAGTATTTT. Its translation is CASSLTTGTFNTDTQYF.

The table lists this clonotype with many counts. This rearrangement joins TRBV6-5 to TRBJ2-1; D is perhaps TRBD2 (5 bases). The CDR3 runs to 13 residues. The V and J ends lost 1 base and 8 bases respectively, with 9 bases between them. Germline assignment: CDR1 MNHEY and CDR2 SVGAGI. The CDR3 nucleotides are TGTGCCAGCAGTTACTTCGGGGATGATGAGCAGTTCTTC. Translating gives CASSYFGDDEQFF.

The sample holds many counts of this clonotype. This chain links TRBV20-1 with TRBJ2-3; 9 positions match TRBD1. J was trimmed by 4 bases and V by 5 bases; bases with no gene match: 10. CDR1 is DFQATT, CDR2 SNEGSKA, per germline (reference sequence). This CDR3 comprises 15 residues. The CDR3 coding sequence is TGCAGTGCTCCCTTTGGGACAGGGAGGTCAGATACGCAGTATTTT. Its translation is CSAPFGTGRSDTQYF.

This clonotype has a count of ten or more. The chain couples TRBV11-2 to TRBJ2-3; 7 bases agree with TRBD2. Germline loops: CDR1 SGHAT, CDR2 FQNNGV. The CDR3 is 16 residues long. V was clipped by 4 bases and J by 0 bases; unmatched bases: 7. CDR3 nucleotides: TGTGCCAGCAGCTCTAGCGGCAAGCCTAGCACAGATACGCAGTATTTT. This sequence encodes CASSSSGKPSTDTQYF.

This clonotype was observed many times. The V gene is TRBV15, the J gene TRBJ2-7; TRBD1 matches at 8 bases. V lost 1 base and J lost 1; bases outside the gene matches: 6. CDR3 length: 16 residues. CDR1 is LNHNV, CDR2 YYDKDF, per germline (reference sequence). The CDR3 DNA is TGTGCCACCAGCAGAGGCTTCGGGACAGGTTCCTACGAGCAGTACTTC. This gives the protein CATSRGFGTGSYEQYF.

Many counts were recorded for this clonotype. The chain is built from TRBV9 and TRBJ2-7; D gene unclear. V was trimmed by 1 base and J by 1 base, leaving 9 bases between them. Germline V gene lookup returns CDR1 SGDLS and CDR2 YYNGEE. This CDR3 region has 14 residues. The CDR3 DNA reads as TGTGCCAGCAGCGTAAATGCGCCATCCTACGAGCAGTACTTC. Translating it yields CASSVNAPSYEQYF.

This clonotype was seen many times. The chain uses TRBV5-1 and TRBJ2-3, with D perhaps being TRBD1 or TRBD2 (6 bases each). The CDR3 length is 14 residues. With 4 bases removed from V and 6 bases from J, the gap between germline ends came to 15 bases. Germline CDR1 is SGHRS and CDR2 is YFSETQ. The CDR3: CASSQDSGGDTQYF. CDR3 DNA: TGCGCCAGCAGCCAGGACAGCGGAGGGGATACGCAGTATTTT.

This clonotype was seen at least ten times. The chain combines TRBV3-1 with TRBJ1-5; 7 bases map to TRBD1. The trim removed 1 base at V and 3 bases at J, leaving 3 bases unmatched. The CDR3 totals 15 residues. The V gene's germline CDR1 is LGHDT and CDR2 YNNKEL (reference sequence). The CDR3: CASSQAGTDNQPQHF. The CDR3 bases are TGTGCCAGCAGCCAAGCAGGGACAGACAATCAGCCCCAGCATTTT.

This clonotype was found many times. This chain links TRBV7-8 with TRBJ2-7; 10 bases line up with TRBD1. The trim removed 5 bases at V and 4 bases at J, leaving 5 bases unmatched. Per germline, CDR1 SGHVS and CDR2 FQNEAQ. The CDR3 loop spans 14 amino acids. CDR3 residues: CASSGTGARYEQYF. Here the CDR3 DNA reads TGTGCCAGCAGCGGGACAGGGGCGCGATACGAGCAGTACTTC.

V gene TRBV4-1 combines with J gene TRBJ1-4, with D unclear. Germline V gene sequence: CDR1 MGHRA, CDR2 YSYEKL. The V end lost 1 base, the J end lost 7 bases, and 16 bases lay between the germline ends. This CDR3 has 16 amino acids. The CDR3 coding sequence is TGCGCCAGCAGCCAAGTTCCCGACACTCGGGCTGAAAAACTGTTTTTT. It encodes CASSQVPDTRAEKLFF.